These 27 T cell receptor beta chains were all obtained from the same sample, sequenced in a study of blood T cell repertoires in COVID-19. Only in-frame clones appear in the TCRdb table, and some are missing; sequencing was by immunoSEQ multiplex PCR. Altogether about 130,000 clones are present, roughly 79% being singletons, with the ten largest covering around 18%. What was sequenced was peripheral blood. The receptors originated from an elderly man with acute or convalescent COVID-19.

This chain links TRBV19 with TRBJ2-1; D ambiguous. Germline CDR1 reads LNHDA; CDR2 reads SQIVND (reference sequence). The CDR3 covers 15 residues. Trimming took 0 bases from V and 0 from J, leaving 6 bases between them. The CDR3 DNA reads TGTGCCAGTAGTATAGAGGGCTACTCCTACAATGAGCAGTTCTTC. Encoded protein: CASSIEGYSYNEQFF.

This rearrangement joins TRBV7-2 to TRBJ2-1, with D possibly TRBD1 on 5 matching bases. With 3 bases removed from V and 2 bases from J, the gap between germline ends came to 8 bases. This CDR3 is built from 14 residues. The germline gives CDR1 SGHTA, CDR2 FQGNSA. The CDR3 nucleotides are TGTGCCAGCAGCTTGTCCAGGGCCTACAATGAGCAGTTCTTC. It is translated as CASSLSRAYNEQFF.

This rearrangement joins TRBV7-3 to TRBJ1-1, with a weak D call TRBD1 (6 bases). The CDR3 has 14 residues. Per germline, CDR1 SGHTA and CDR2 FQGTGA. V lost 2 bases and J lost 5, with 12 bases in between. This CDR3 is CASSLLGAGTEAFF. The DNA of the CDR3 is TGTGCCAGCAGCTTATTGGGGGCCGGGACTGAAGCTTTCTTT.

This clone was seen only once. The chain couples TRBV10-3 to TRBJ1-6; D unresolved. The V end lost 4 bases, the J end lost 7 bases, and 11 bases lay between the germline ends. This CDR3 spans 14 amino acids. CDR1 is ENHRY, CDR2 SYGVKD, per germline. In DNA, the CDR3 is TGTGCCATCAGTGTGGACCCGGGGAATTCACCCCTCCACTTT. It specifies CAISVDPGNSPLHF.

V and J are TRBV6-5 and TRBJ1-5; a possible D gene is TRBD1 (6 bases). CDR3 size: 14 residues. CDR1 MNHEY and CDR2 SVGAGI come from the germline V gene. With 6 bases removed from V and 4 bases from J, the gap between germline ends came to 13 bases. The CDR3 sequence is CASRVGGTNQPQHF. The CDR3 nucleotides are TGTGCCAGCAGAGTAGGGGGTACTAATCAGCCCCAGCATTTT.

The chain links TRBV3-1 (or the pseudogene TRBV3-2) to TRBJ1-3; D might be TRBD1 (5 bases). The germline V gene has CDR1 LGHDT and CDR2 YNNKEL (reference sequence). There are 15 residues in the CDR3. The ends were cut back, 4 bases at V and 0 bases at J, with 10 bases in the middle. The CDR3 DNA sequence: TGTGCCAGCAGCCCGCAACAGGTCTCTGGAAACACCATATATTTT. Residues: CASSPQQVSGNTIYF.

This clone has at least ten counts. The chain is built from TRBV4-3 and TRBJ2-7; 8 bases align to TRBD1. This CDR3 has 13 amino acids. V lost 3 bases, J lost 2 bases, and 0 bases stayed unmatched. Germline V gene sequence: CDR1 LGHNA, CDR2 YSLEER. The CDR3 coding sequence is TGCGCCAGCAGCCAGGACAGGGCCTACGAGCAGTACTTC. Translation gives CASSQDRAYEQYF.

Comment on this clone: A junction end diverges from the germline sequence, so it may reflect a read error. Distinct nucleotide sequences in the sample also encode this CDR3. This sequence joins TRBV7-2 and TRBJ1-4; TRBD1 matches at 7 bases. Germline values: CDR1 SGHTA, CDR2 FQGNSA. This CDR3 region has 16 residues. The CDR3 reads CASSHGQATTNEKLFF. As DNA, the CDR3 is TGCGCCAGCAGCCATGGACAGGCCACAACTAATGAAAAACTGTTTTTT. Supplemented by reference TRBV7-2 and TRBJ1-4, the full variable domain reads GAGVSQSPSNKVTEKGKDVELRCDPISGHTALYWYRQSLGQGLEFLIYFQGNSAPDKSGLPSDRFSAERTGGSVSTLTIQRTQQEDSAVYLCASSHGQATTNEKLFFGSGTQLSVL.

The rearrangement uses TRBV10-3 and TRBJ2-2; TRBD2 might be the D (6 bases). There are 14 residues in the CDR3. The ends were cut back, 6 bases at V and 6 bases at J, with 14 bases in the middle. Per germline, CDR1 ENHRY and CDR2 SYGVKD. The CDR3 here is CAIRGGTRSGELFF. CDR3 coding DNA: TGTGCCATCAGGGGGGGAACAAGGTCCGGGGAGCTGTTTTTT.

The gene calls are TRBV10-2 and TRBJ2-2; 12 bases are shared with TRBD1. This CDR3 contains 16 residues. CDR1 and CDR2 from the germline V gene are WSHSY and SAAADI. V lost 4 bases, J lost 3 bases, and 3 bases stayed unmatched. In DNA form, the CDR3 reads TGCGCCAGCAGTGGGGGACAGGGGGCTTACACCGGGGAGCTGTTTTTT. This sequence encodes CASSGGQGAYTGELFF.

This chain connects TRBV9 to TRBJ1-1; D unresolved. The V gene's germline CDR1 is SGDLS and CDR2 YYNGEE. The CDR3 runs to 15 residues. V was trimmed by 0 bases and J by 2 bases, leaving 11 bases between them. As DNA, the CDR3 is TGTGCCAGCAGCGTAGATCCGGGTGGAAACACTGAAGCTTTCTTT. Protein product: CASSVDPGGNTEAFF.

The chain links TRBV4-3 to TRBJ2-6, with D perhaps TRBD1 (5 bases). V lost 0 bases to trimming and J lost 0 bases, with 12 bases between them. The CDR3 extends over 18 amino acids. Germline assignment: CDR1 LGHNA and CDR2 YSLEER. CDR3 sequence (DNA): TGCGCCAGCAGCCAAGAAGATCAAGGGGCCTCTGGGGCCAACGTCCTGACTTTC. This gives the protein CASSQEDQGASGANVLTF.

CDR3 loop: CASSPPLAGAYEQYF. Written as DNA, the CDR3 is TGCGCCAGCAGTCCCCCACTAGCGGGGGCCTACGAGCAGTACTTC. The J gene is TRBJ2-7, the V gene TRBV23-1; the match to TRBD2 covers 11 bases. TRBV23-1 is treated as an ORF (open reading frame) with a function not yet certain. The J segment lost 2 bases and the V segment lost 4 bases, leaving 4 bases of the junction unmatched. CDR3 length: 15 residues.

The V gene is TRBV7-9, the J gene TRBJ2-7, with 8 bases matching TRBD1. Trimming removed 1 base from V and 3 bases from J; junction bases left unmatched: 17. The CDR3 spans 19 residues. Germline-derived CDR1 and CDR2 are SEHNR and FQNEAQ (reference sequence). This chain's CDR3 is CASSLVLYYRGTNVYEQYF. CDR3 DNA: TGTGCCAGCAGCTTAGTCCTTTACTACAGGGGGACAAATGTCTACGAGCAGTACTTC.

The chain is built from TRBV2 and TRBJ2-5, with 8 bases fitting TRBD2. Germline V gene data show CDR1 as SNHLY and CDR2 as FYNNEI. The CDR3 consists of 20 residues. Germline trimming cut 11 bases from V and 5 bases from J; bases unmatched to any gene: 31. The CDR3, as DNA: TGTGCCCCCCGGGGGGGTCATTCAGTGCGGGGGAATCCCCTCAGGGAGACCCAGTACTTC. Translation: CAPRGGHSVRGNPLRETQYF.

This clone appeared once. The chain recombines TRBV3-1 (or the pseudogene TRBV3-2) with TRBJ2-3, with TRBD2 matching over 13 bases. The germline V gene has CDR1 LGHDT and CDR2 YNNKEL (reference sequence). The CDR3 has 15 amino acids. V was pared by 4 bases and J by 4 bases, with 2 bases of the junction left unmatched. This chain's CDR3 is CASSPTSGGADTQYF. The CDR3 DNA sequence: TGTGCCAGCAGCCCAACTAGCGGGGGGGCAGATACGCAGTATTTT.

The chain employs TRBV19 and TRBJ1-1; 9 bases agree with TRBD1. Germline CDR1 reads LNHDA; CDR2 reads SQIVND (reference sequence). The junction had 5 bases not matched to a gene; V was cut back by 5 bases and J by 4 bases. This CDR3 has 14 amino acids. CDR3 sequence reads: CASSRQGGSTEAFF. The CDR3 DNA sequence: TGTGCCAGTAGTCGACAGGGGGGAAGCACTGAAGCTTTCTTT.

The chain joins TRBV6-1 to TRBJ2-1, with D maybe TRBD1 (5 bases). The CDR3 contains 18 residues. The germline V and J ends were trimmed by 2 bases and 7 bases, with 24 bases remaining between them. The germline CDR1 and CDR2 sequences are MNHNS and SASEGT. This CDR3 is CASSEHVQGGPWQNEQFF. The CDR3 DNA sequence: TGTGCCAGCAGTGAACATGTCCAGGGTGGCCCCTGGCAGAATGAGCAGTTCTTC.

This chain joins TRBV11-2 and TRBJ2-7; no reliable D call. Trimming pared 5 bases from V and 6 bases from J, leaving 11 bases between. This CDR3 spans 12 amino acids. The germline V gene has CDR1 SGHAT and CDR2 FQNNGV. CDR3 protein: CASSIGRVEQYF. The CDR3 nucleotides are TGTGCCAGCAGCATTGGCCGGGTCGAGCAGTACTTC. Based on the CDR3 plus reference TRBV11-2 and TRBJ2-7, the full variable domain is EAGVAQSPRYKIIEKRQSVAFWCNPISGHATLYWYQQILGQGPKLLIQFQNNGVVDDSQLPKDRFSAERLKGVDSTLKIQPAKLEDSAVYLCASSIGRVEQYFGPGTRLTVT.

The V gene is TRBV7-2, the J gene TRBJ1-6, with D perhaps matching TRBD1 (5 bases). From germline, CDR1 is SGHTA and CDR2 FQGNSA. The CDR3 is 11 amino acids. The V end was cut by 4 bases, the J end by 12 bases, with 7 bases between. The CDR3 loop is CASSSQGPLHF. In nucleotides, the CDR3 is TGTGCCAGCAGCTCTCAGGGACCCCTCCACTTT.

The rearrangement links TRBV6-2 or TRBV6-3 to TRBJ1-5; 8 bases align to TRBD1. The CDR3 length is 14 residues. The V segment lost 5 bases and the J segment 4 bases; nucleotides outside the gene matches: 4. Germline CDR1 reads MNHEY; CDR2 reads SVGEGT. The CDR3 reads CASSNRDRNQPQHF. CDR3 nucleotides: TGTGCCAGCAGTAACCGGGACAGGAATCAGCCCCAGCATTTT.

The chain uses TRBV27 and TRBJ2-1; maybe TRBD1 (5 bases). The CDR3 contains 14 residues. Germline CDR1 is MNHEY and CDR2 is SMNVEV (reference sequence). Trimming took off 10 bases at V and 7 bases at J, with 20 bases between the two ends. CDR3 coding DNA: TGTGCCACCAGAGACCACTCCCGACAGAATGAGCAGTTCTTC. This translates into CATRDHSRQNEQFF.

CDR3 sequence: CASSGQGYHSYNEQFF. For the CDR3, the DNA is TGTGCCAGTTCGGGGCAGGGGTATCACTCCTACAATGAGCAGTTCTTC. V is TRBV19 and J is TRBJ2-1; D possibly corresponds to TRBD1 (6 bases). This CDR3 has 16 amino acids. V shed 8 bases and J shed 0 bases, with 17 bases lying between them. CDR1 LNHDA and CDR2 SQIVND come from the germline V gene (reference sequence).

This clone turned up a few times. The chain recombines TRBV11-2 with TRBJ2-7, with 7 nucleotides matching TRBD1. The length of the CDR3 is 15 residues. Germline CDR1 is SGHAT and CDR2 is FQNNGV. V was clipped by 4 bases and J by 1 base; unmatched bases: 7. The CDR3: CASSYLYRGSYEQYF. The CDR3 DNA sequence: TGTGCCAGCAGCTACCTATACAGGGGTTCCTACGAGCAGTACTTC.

This clone was found a few times. The V gene is TRBV11-3, the J gene TRBJ2-3; tentative D call: TRBD2 (6 bases). Looked up from germline, CDR1 is SGHNT and CDR2 is YENEEA. With 6 bases removed from V and 3 bases from J, the gap between germline ends came to 16 bases. The CDR3 is 15 residues long. Here the CDR3 DNA reads TGTGCCAGCAGTAACGGGATGGGGGGAACAGATACGCAGTATTTT. Translated: CASSNGMGGTDTQYF.

The rearrangement links TRBV5-1 to TRBJ2-1; D possibly corresponds to TRBD1 (6 bases). V shed 2 bases and J shed 0 bases, with 9 bases lying between them. Germline CDR1 is SGHRS and CDR2 is YFSETQ. The CDR3 contains 15 residues. For the CDR3, the DNA is TGCGCCAGCAGCTTCGGACAGAACTCCTACAATGAGCAGTTCTTC. The encoded protein is CASSFGQNSYNEQFF.

The chain combines TRBV24-1 with TRBJ2-3, with 8 nucleotides matching TRBD1. V dropped 5 bases and J dropped 2; count of bases not matched to a gene: 5. Per germline, CDR1 KGHDR and CDR2 SFDVKD. The CDR3 length is 15 residues. CDR3 sequence reads: CATSGRDRSTDTQYF. CDR3 DNA sequence: TGTGCCACCAGTGGCCGGGACAGGTCCACAGATACGCAGTATTTT.